This TCR beta chain was captured by sequencing in a study of regulatory T cells in long-lasting Graves disease. Study-level background: Positivity for TSH receptor antibodies plus over 5 years of antithyroid drugs meant persistent Graves' disease.

In this sample, this clonotype turned up many times. Time point: persistent/refractory GD, antithyroid drugs over 5 years with positive TRAb. Extracted PBMC RNA gave rise to the TCR library. Investigators prepared the TCR beta libraries by applying iRepertoire HTBI primers and Arm-PCR of CDR3 regions. TCRdb processed the multiplex PCR reads anew with MiXCR; each CDR3 protein has one entry. The sample has 450,000 or so distinct CDR3 sequences; less than 25% are singletons. V lost 6 bases and J lost 4, with 16 bases in between. Germline V gene lookup returns CDR1 DFQATT and CDR2 SNEGSKA (reference sequence). The CDR3 has 14 residues.

The specimen comprised peripheral blood mononuclear cells (PBMCs), sampled when the disease was refractory, from a patient treated with antithyroid drugs. This receptor was obtained from a female donor with Graves disease. The rearrangement uses TRBV20-1 and TRBJ1-5; TRBD1 might be the D (5 bases). The CDR3 bases are TGCAGTGCCAGAAGGAGGGGACCTAATCAGCCCCAGCATTTT. Its protein is CSARRRGPNQPQHF.